The clone carrying this T cell receptor beta chain has a handful of counts. The antigen remains undetermined. This sample is drawn from a study of T cell repertoires in cytomegalovirus infection. Study information: Public TCR beta signatures marked donors with CMV infection and the matching HLA. Study conclusions and caveats: CMV-specific TCR beta clonotypes restricted by HLA-C were the ones dominating the ex vivo response. Adding up the frequency of public TCR beta families identified people who carried CMV plus the relevant HLA.

The CDR3 covers 14 residues. V shed 3 bases and J shed 0 bases, with 7 bases lying between them. Germline V CDR1 and CDR2: MDHEN, SYDVKM. TCRdb independently ran MiXCR on the reads; one entry per CDR3 protein. The sample carries around 530,000 distinct CDR3 sequences, approximately 26% recorded once. Sequenced input: PBMCs. The gene calls are TRBV28 and TRBJ2-3, with D unclear. This TCR derives from a human donor in good health (CMV status not recorded). Some clones in this sample may be carry-over from other donors' samples. The CDR3 DNA reads TGTGCCAGCAGTTTCACCGGTAGCACAGATACGCAGTATTTT. Translation: CASSFTGSTDTQYF.